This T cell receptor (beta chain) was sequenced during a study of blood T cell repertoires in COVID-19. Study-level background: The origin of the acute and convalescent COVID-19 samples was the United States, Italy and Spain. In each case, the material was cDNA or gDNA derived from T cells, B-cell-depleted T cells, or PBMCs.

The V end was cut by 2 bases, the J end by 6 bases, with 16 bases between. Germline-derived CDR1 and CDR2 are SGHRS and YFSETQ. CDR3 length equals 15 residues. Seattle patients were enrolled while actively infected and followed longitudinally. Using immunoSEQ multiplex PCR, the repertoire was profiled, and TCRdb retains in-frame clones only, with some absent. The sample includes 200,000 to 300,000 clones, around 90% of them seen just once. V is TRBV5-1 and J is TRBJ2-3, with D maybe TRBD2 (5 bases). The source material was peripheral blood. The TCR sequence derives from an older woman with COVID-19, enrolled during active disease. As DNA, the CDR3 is TGCGCCAGCAGCTTTATAGGGCCCCGAGGGGATACGCAGTATTTT. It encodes CASSFIGPRGDTQYF.